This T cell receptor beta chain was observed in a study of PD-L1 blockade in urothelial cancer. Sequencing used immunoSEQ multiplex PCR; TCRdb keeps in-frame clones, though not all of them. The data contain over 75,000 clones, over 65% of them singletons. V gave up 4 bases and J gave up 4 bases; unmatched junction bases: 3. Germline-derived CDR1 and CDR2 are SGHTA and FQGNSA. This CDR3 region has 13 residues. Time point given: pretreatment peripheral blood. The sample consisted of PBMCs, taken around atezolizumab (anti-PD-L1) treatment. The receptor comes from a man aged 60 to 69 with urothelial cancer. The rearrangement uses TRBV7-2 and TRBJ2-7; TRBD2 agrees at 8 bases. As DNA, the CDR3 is TGTGCCAGCAGCTCCTCTAGCGGGTACGAGCAGTACTTC. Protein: CASSSSSGYEQYF.